The entry below gives a single TCR beta chain sequence along with its context. The antigen is undetermined. The method was immunoSEQ multiplex PCR; TCRdb's version includes in-frame clones alone and lacks a portion of them. The sample lists around 70,000 clones; 70% to 90% were seen once. The data stem from a study of cytotoxic CD8 clonotypes in ibrutinib-treated CLL. The wider study: Partial response was seen in 25 or so patients and complete response in 2; after median 68 months, about 14 stayed remitted, about twelve progressed.

The CDR3 is made up of 14 amino acids. The ends lost 5 bases at V and 4 bases at J; junction bases unmatched: 5. Per germline, CDR1 SEHNR and CDR2 FQNEAQ (reference sequence). General study results and limits: Patients had baseline clonality above age-matched healthy donors, and this clonality moved with circulating CD8+ T-cell counts. Lymph node repertoires were not studied, and sampling times were unmatched.

This chain joins TRBV7-9 and TRBJ2-7, with 10 bases lining up with TRBD1. The clonotype comes from a human donor with chronic lymphocytic leukemia. The sequences come from PBMCs, collected after 24 months of ibrutinib treatment. The CDR3 DNA reads TGTGCCAGCAGCCCTTGGACAGGGGGATACGAGCAGTACTTC. Encoded protein: CASSPWTGGYEQYF.